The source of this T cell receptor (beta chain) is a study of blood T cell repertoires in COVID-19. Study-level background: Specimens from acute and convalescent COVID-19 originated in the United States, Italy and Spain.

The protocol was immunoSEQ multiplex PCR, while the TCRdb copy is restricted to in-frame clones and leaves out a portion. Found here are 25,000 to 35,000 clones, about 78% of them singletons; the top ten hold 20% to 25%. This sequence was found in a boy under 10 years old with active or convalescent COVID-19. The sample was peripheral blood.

DNA of the CDR3: TGCGCCAGCAGCTTGGATCAGGGCCTCAACTATGGCTACACCTTC. The encoded protein is CASSLDQGLNYGYTF. The chain recombines TRBV5-1 with TRBJ1-2; TRBD1 might be the D (5 bases). The CDR3 totals 15 residues. V dropped 0 bases and J dropped 2 bases, with 11 bases sitting between them. Per the germline V gene, CDR1 is SGHRS and CDR2 is YFSETQ.